Here is one T cell receptor beta chain with its context. Its specificity is unknown. By way of CD45RO/CCR7/CD25/CD127/CD95/CD27, the CD4+ regulatory, stem cell-like memory, central memory and naive cells were sorted. The source of the sample is a study of beta chain features in type 1 diabetes. Study as a whole: All samples combined gave roughly 100,000,000 sorted cells for examination. The study, taken as a whole, reports: Any HLA type influence on TCRB rearrangement was left unresolved here. Moderately but significantly shorter TCRB CDR3s were found in Type 1 diabetes patients in all four CD4+ subsets.

V dropped 10 bases and J dropped 4; count of bases not matched to a gene: 3. The CDR3 extends over 12 amino acids. Germline V gene lookup returns CDR1 SNHLY and CDR2 FYNNEI. TCRB transcripts that were expressed got sequenced, as all of the isolated RNA had been reverse transcribed. The repertoire was sequenced with immunoSEQ multiplex PCR; TCRdb's copy has only in-frame clones and lacks some. Seen here are about 740,000 clones, roughly an eighth observed once, and the top ten hold approximately 0.02%. The TCR sequence derives from a man aged 18 to 30 with type 1 diabetes. This sequence joins TRBV2 and TRBJ1-4; 7 bases fit TRBD1. Sequencing input: naive CD4+ T cells from blood. For the CDR3, the DNA is TGTGCCACCCGGGACAGTAATGAAAAACTGTTTTTT. This codes for CATRDSNEKLFF.